What follows describes a single T cell receptor (beta chain). This clonotype was counted many times. Its antigen has not been determined. Per-base quality was not reported, and no clone a single base away is much larger than it. The sample comes from a study of T cells in Graves' hyperthyroidism and ophthalmopathy (dated by TCRdb to between 2018 and 2021). In the study overall: Peripheral blood samples were taken at the time of initial diagnosis, prior to any treatment. TCR V-J signatures able to tell the groups apart were searched for in a discovery cohort of more than 90 patients, of whom 40 to 45 had Graves' ophthalmopathy and under 65 had stable Graves' hyperthyroidism. Prospective prediction of ophthalmopathy was tested in an independent validation cohort consisting of about 20 hyperthyroidism patients and 15 to 17 patients who later progressed to ophthalmopathy. The 90 to 100 discovery patients were randomly split 7:3 into training and test sets. In addition, the study compared T-cell repertoires in thyroid tissue and in blood from roughly six Graves' hyperthyroidism patients. After blood sampling, hyperthyroidism patients were treated with methimazole at a starting dose of 30 mg daily, and ophthalmopathy patients were treated with high-dose intravenous methylprednisolone. TCR Vbeta CDR3 sequencing of approximately 140 peripheral blood samples (fewer than 45 ophthalmopathy, about 75 hyperthyroidism and about 17 progressor patients) is reported in the paper.

V is pruned by 6 bases and J by 4 bases, leaving 5 bases of the junction without a gene match. The CDR3 holds 15 amino acids from the cysteine to the phenylalanine. The entry retains the CDR3 DNA only, 45 bases that are in frame from base 1. What the research found in general, with its limitations: Blood samples also contained most of the expanded thyroid clonotypes (frequency above 0.001), which suggests that blood repertoires may reflect thyroid immune responses. During validation, the model predicted progression to ophthalmopathy a median of roughly 7.1 months ahead of onset, with 70.59% sensitivity and roughly 75% specificity. A model built on a 13 V-J signature distinguished ophthalmopathy from stable hyperthyroidism, reaching about 88% sensitivity and under 84% specificity in cross-validation and 80%/75% in testing. Sample size was not statistically predetermined, and investigators were not blinded to group allocation.

Graves' hyperthyroidism was defined as stable when no progression to ophthalmopathy occurred over 18 months of follow-up. Hyperthyroidism patients were aged 18 to 65 years and newly diagnosed, with disease duration of less than 2 months. The study excluded patients with uncontrolled infections, other autoimmune diseases, pregnancy or lactation. Clinical symptoms, serum thyroxine and TRAb, thyroid ultrasound, and orbital computed tomography formed the basis for the diagnoses. Ficoll-Paque density gradient centrifugation was used to isolate PBMCs from around 10 ml of fresh peripheral blood. Total RNA was extracted with Trizol reagent, and quality was checked on an Agilent 2100 Bioanalyzer. Amplification of TCR beta CDR3 regions was carried out from RNA transcripts. The TCR CDR3 was subjected to a first round of RT-PCR using the HTBI primer set and the Qiagen OneStep RT-PCR kit. A second multiplex PCR round built the libraries, followed by size selection and purification. Sequencing of the libraries was done on an Illumina HiSeq2000 using paired-end 100 bp reads. The source study handled its data this way. Raw data were processed with SOAPnuke, discarding reads with adapters, uncalled bases, mean Phred below 15, or no exact constant-primer or identifier match. High-quality paired reads were merged using COPE v1.2.5, and each unique nucleotide sequence was defined as a clonotype. MiTCR v1.1 was used to align clonotypes to the IMGT TRBV, TRBD and TRBJ reference segments. The analysis included only V-J combinations with a frequency above 0.0001, which together covered around 99% of the repertoires. A TCS score was defined as the ratio of F50 (clonal expansion) to E x V (chaos), with BLOSUM62-based TCRdist applied between CDR3 peptides within each V-J. Welch's t-statistics and random forest reduced some 510 V-J features to roughly 13, which were used in a naive Bayes classifier (R e1071). The public reads were run again by TCRdb, first through fastp at Q25 and then through MiXCR, and only productive beta chains were kept. Each CDR3 protein gets just one entry, which takes the most common genes and DNA from the rows behind it. TCRdb's processing, not the authors' own work, is the source of the V and J calls. The sample profile shows around 450,000 distinct CDR3 sequences; approximately 15% of them were found once. The ten largest account for 5.3% of the sample.

The sequence came from a woman under 30 with Graves' hyperthyroidism. The chain employs TRBV12-3 or TRBV12-4 and TRBJ2-3, with TRBD2 identical over 12 junction bases. The sequencing sample was made of blood. The nucleotides read TGTGCCAGCAGACCGACTAGCGGGAGTGCAGATACGCAGTATTTT. This gives the protein CASRPTSGSADTQYF.